This T cell receptor beta chain was sequenced for a study of blood T cells in healthy people across ages. The use of a sample-barcoded 5' primer and a J-beta primer mix characterized a second PCR of about 7 to 12 cycles. In TCRdb, the 5' RACE reads were re-called with MiXCR into one record per CDR3 protein. The repertoire has around 1,000,000 distinct CDR3 sequences, 20% to 25% of them found once; the top ten carry approximately 0.75%. This CDR3 is 13 amino acids long. Germline trimming cut 8 bases from V and 3 bases from J; bases unmatched to any gene: 3. This clonotype was detected only a few times. The data were also submitted as part of a second study, on T cells of mothers and their children.

The chain employs TRBV12-3 or TRBV12-4 and TRBJ2-7, with 11 bases matching TRBD2. The receptor was isolated from a girl aged 2 to 9 in good health. Sequencing was performed on blood. Here the CDR3 reads CASGGLAGYEQYF. The CDR3 DNA is TGTGCCAGCGGCGGACTAGCGGGCTACGAGCAGTACTTC.